The TCR beta chain described here comes from a study of blood T cell repertoires in COVID-19. Under the authors' procedure: Estimation of nucleated cell counts relied on the amplification of reference gene primers. Only in-frame clones appear in the TCRdb table, and some are missing; sequencing was by immunoSEQ multiplex PCR. Clonal size and the V and J genes are those of that table, whereas D and trimming came from the DNA. Of about 250,000 clones listed, about 80% are singletons. This CDR3 is built from 16 residues. The V gene's germline CDR1 is SGDLS and CDR2 YYNGEE. Trimming removed 1 base from V and 0 bases from J; junction bases left unmatched: 5. Categorization into cohorts depended on clinical history that participants reported. The study recruited exposed participants who had met a COVID-19 case within 2 weeks before entry.

Material for sequencing was PBMCs or T cells enriched from blood (not recorded which). The chain carries TRBV9 and TRBJ2-3; 7 bases match TRBD2. This sequence was found in a woman in her thirties or forties who had been exposed to COVID-19. This chain's CDR3 is CASSVTGGRSTDTQYF. CDR3 DNA: TGTGCCAGCAGCGTAACCGGCGGGAGAAGCACAGATACGCAGTATTTT.